Each of the 23 T cell receptor beta chains below was sequenced from the same sample in a study of blood T cell repertoires in COVID-19. The data were produced by immunoSEQ multiplex PCR, yet TCRdb's version contains in-frame clones alone and is incomplete. Here the sample spans about 180,000 clones, 81% being singletons. The specimen sequenced was PBMCs or T cells enriched from blood (not recorded which). The receptors originated from a woman in her 40s with acute COVID-19.

As concerns this clone: Compared with germline, one end of the junction differs, possibly owing to a read error. The V gene is TRBV2, the J gene TRBJ2-1, with a weak D call TRBD2 (5 bases). The CDR3 runs to 12 residues. The germline gives CDR1 SNHLY, CDR2 FYNNEI. CDR3 loop: CATSAEGNEQFF. The CDR3, as DNA: TGTGCCACCAGTGCCGAGGGAAATGAGCAGTTCTTC.

The gene calls are TRBV6-5 and TRBJ1-3; TRBD1 might be the D (6 bases). From germline, CDR1 is MNHEY and CDR2 SVGAGI. Trimming shortened V by 6 bases and J by 1 base, and 7 bases separated the two germline ends. This CDR3 spans 13 amino acids. CDR3 protein: CASSGQSGNTIYF. The CDR3 DNA is TGTGCCAGCAGCGGACAGTCTGGAAACACCATATATTTT.

This clone was picked up a small number of times. The chain recombines TRBV7-2 with TRBJ2-7, with D tentatively TRBD2 (5 bases). V lost 1 base and J lost 5, with 12 bases in between. Per the germline V gene, CDR1 is SGHTA and CDR2 is FQGNSA. This CDR3 has 14 amino acids. Here the CDR3 reads CASSLDGILDEQYF. In DNA, the CDR3 is TGTGCCAGCAGCTTAGACGGGATCCTAGACGAGCAGTACTTC.

This clone was observed a few times. The V gene is TRBV12-5, the J gene TRBJ1-5; D perhaps matches TRBD1 (5 bases). This CDR3 contains 14 residues. Trimming pared 3 bases from V and 6 bases from J, leaving 12 bases between. Germline lookup yields CDR1 LGHNT and CDR2 FRNRAP. This chain's CDR3 is CASGLGEASQPQHF. The CDR3 DNA reads TGTGCTAGTGGTTTAGGGGAGGCGAGTCAGCCCCAGCATTTT.

The rearrangement joins TRBV7-2 to TRBJ2-3; 8 positions agree with TRBD2. The V gene end was trimmed by 4 bases and the J gene end by 0 bases; junction bases not matched to a gene: 15. Germline V CDR1 and CDR2: SGHTA, FQGNSA. The CDR3 runs to 19 residues. The CDR3 loop reads CASSSSGTRTNPSTDTQYF. The CDR3 region has the DNA TGTGCCAGCAGCTCCTCCGGGACTAGAACGAACCCAAGCACAGATACGCAGTATTTT.

V is TRBV30 and J is TRBJ2-7; D unclear. Germline V gene data show CDR1 as GTSNPN and CDR2 as SVGIG (reference sequence). The CDR3 totals 11 residues. V lost 3 bases to trimming and J lost 2 bases, with 5 bases between them. The CDR3 loop reads CAWSGAYEQYF. The CDR3 DNA reads TGTGCCTGGAGCGGTGCCTACGAGCAGTACTTC.

In the case of this clone: At one boundary the junction diverges from the germline segment, which might be a read error. The chain employs TRBV5-1 and TRBJ2-3; TRBD2 matches at 9 bases. This CDR3 contains 17 residues. Germline V CDR1 and CDR2: SGHRS, YFSETQ. The CDR3 here is CASRLGSGSIGSDTQYF. The CDR3 DNA follows: TGCGCCAGCAGATTGGGTAGCGGGAGCATTGGAAGCGATACGCAGTATTTT. Full variable domain (outside the CDR3, taken from reference TRBV5-1 and TRBJ2-3): KAGVTQTPRYLIKTRGQQVTLSCSPISGHRSVSWYQQTPGQGLQFLFEYFSETQRNKGNFPGRFSGRQFSNSRSEMNVSTLELGDSALYLCASRLGSGSIGSDTQYFGPGTRLTVL.

V gene TRBV30 combines with J gene TRBJ2-7; TRBD1 matches at 10 bases. V shed 1 base, J shed 5 bases, and the junction held 2 bases outside the gene matches. The germline V gene encodes CDR1 GTSNPN and CDR2 SVGIG (reference sequence). This CDR3 contains 13 residues. The CDR3 loop is CAWSDGTGDEQYF. CDR3 DNA sequence: TGTGCCTGGAGTGATGGGACAGGGGACGAGCAGTACTTC. Together with reference TRBV30 and TRBJ2-7, the CDR3 gives the full variable domain: SQTIHQWPATLVQPVGSPLSLECTVEGTSNPNLYWYRQAAGRGLQLLFYSVGIGQISSEVPQNLSASRPQDRQFILSSKKLLLSDSGFYLCAWSDGTGDEQYFGPGTRLTVT.

This clone occurred a few times. This sequence joins TRBV6-1 and TRBJ2-2, with TRBD2 matching over 8 bases. V shed 0 bases, J shed 0 bases, and the junction held 6 bases outside the gene matches. Germline V gene data show CDR1 as MNHNS and CDR2 as SASEGT. The CDR3 is 18 residues long. CDR3 sequence (DNA): TGTGCCAGCAGTGAAGCGCTGGCGGGGGGTGCGAACACCGGGGAGCTGTTTTTT. As protein: CASSEALAGGANTGELFF.

The rearrangement uses TRBV27 and TRBJ2-7; TRBD1 might be the D (6 bases). Germline CDR1 and CDR2: MNHEY and SMNVEV (reference sequence). The CDR3 runs to 15 residues. Deletions cut 1 base from V and 2 bases from J, with 12 bases between. In nucleotides, the CDR3 is TGTGCCAGCAGTTTATTGAGACAGGCCACCTACGAGCAGTACGTC. This sequence encodes CASSLLRQATYEQYV.

V gene TRBV7-8 combines with J gene TRBJ2-5, with TRBD1 matching 7 bases. The CDR3 covers 15 residues. The V and J ends lost 5 bases and 7 bases, in that order; junction bases with no gene match: 13. Germline V gene data show CDR1 as SGHVS and CDR2 as FQNEAQ. The CDR3 sequence is CASSPRDRSAVTQYF. The CDR3 DNA is TGTGCCAGCAGCCCCCGGGACAGAAGCGCGGTGACCCAGTACTTC.

The V gene is TRBV11-2, the J gene TRBJ1-2, with D possibly TRBD1 on 6 matching bases. CDR1 SGHAT and CDR2 FQNNGV come from the germline V gene. This CDR3 has 15 amino acids. The V gene lost 3 bases and the J gene lost 0 bases, with 11 bases spanning the gap. The CDR3 loop reads CASSFGGATNYGYTF. For the CDR3, the DNA is TGTGCCAGCAGCTTTGGGGGGGCGACTAACTATGGCTACACCTTC.

This clone was detected only a few times. The chain has TRBV5-1 and TRBJ2-1, with 11 bases fitting TRBD2. This CDR3 spans 15 amino acids. Losses at the gene ends were 4 bases for V and 4 bases for J; bases not matched to a gene: 4. The V gene's germline CDR1 is SGHRS and CDR2 YFSETQ. CDR3 bases: TGCGCCAGCAGCCCCGGGACTAGCGGTTACAATGAGCAGTTCTTC. Protein sequence: CASSPGTSGYNEQFF. Supplemented by reference TRBV5-1 and TRBJ2-1, the full variable domain reads KAGVTQTPRYLIKTRGQQVTLSCSPISGHRSVSWYQQTPGQGLQFLFEYFSETQRNKGNFPGRFSGRQFSNSRSEMNVSTLELGDSALYLCASSPGTSGYNEQFFGPGTRLTVL.

The chain couples TRBV9 to TRBJ1-2, with no clear D. Germline V gene lookup returns CDR1 SGDLS and CDR2 YYNGEE. This CDR3 region has 13 residues. Trimming left V 4 bases short and J 4 bases short, with 11 bases between. CDR3 nucleotides: TGTGCCAGCAGCCCAGCGGCACCCTATGGCTACACCTTC. It specifies CASSPAAPYGYTF.

This clone has a handful of counts. This chain uses TRBV25-1 with TRBJ2-7, with a weak D call TRBD1 (5 bases). Trimming left V 2 bases short and J 7 bases short, with 12 bases between. Germline-derived CDR1 and CDR2 are MGHDK and SYGVNS. This CDR3 comprises 13 residues. Here the CDR3 reads CASSEPNRWEQYF. The CDR3 DNA reads TGTGCCAGCAGTGAACCCAACAGGTGGGAGCAGTACTTC.

The chain links TRBV1 to TRBJ2-7; no check of the table's D call, TRBD2, against the DNA was made. TRBV1 is termed a pseudogene. The CDR3 is 16 residues long. The CDR3, as DNA: TGCACCAGCAGCCAAGGCCAGCGGGAGAGCTCCTACGAGCAGTACGTC. Translation: CTSSQGQRESSYEQYV.

The rearrangement uses TRBV15 and TRBJ2-5; D unclear. Germline CDR1 is LNHNV and CDR2 is YYDKDF (reference sequence). V lost 2 bases, J lost 5 bases, and 9 bases lay in between. This CDR3 comprises 13 residues. The CDR3 loop is CATSRSLVETQYF. In DNA form, the CDR3 reads TGTGCCACCAGCAGAAGCCTGGTTGAGACCCAGTACTTC.

This rearrangement joins TRBV18 to TRBJ1-3, with D possibly being TRBD1 (6 bases). CDR3 size: 19 residues. Trimming stripped 1 base from V and 0 bases from J, with 19 bases between. In germline, CDR1 is KGHSH, CDR2 LQKENI. The CDR3 spells CASSPRAGAIPPSGNTIYF. The CDR3 region has the DNA TGTGCCAGCTCACCACGAGCAGGGGCGATCCCCCCCTCTGGAAACACCATATATTTT.

The chain recombines TRBV4-2 with TRBJ2-3; 9 positions agree with TRBD2. Trimming cost V 0 bases and J 3 bases; bases outside gene matches: 7. Germline lookup yields CDR1 LGHNA and CDR2 YNFKEQ. There are 17 residues in the CDR3. The CDR3 sequence: CASSQEEASGNTDTQYF. The DNA for the CDR3 is TGTGCCAGCAGCCAAGAGGAGGCTAGCGGGAATACAGATACGCAGTATTTT.

V and J are TRBV7-9 and TRBJ2-5, with TRBD2 matching 9 bases. V trimming: 5 bases; J trimming: 5 bases; junction bases outside the gene matches: 12. CDR3 size: 16 residues. Germline assignment: CDR1 SEHNR and CDR2 FQNEAQ (reference sequence). The DNA for the CDR3 is TGTGCCAGCAGCCCCTCCGGGACTAGCAAAGGCGAGACCCAGTACTTC. Translated: CASSPSGTSKGETQYF.

The chain couples TRBV2 to TRBJ2-1; 11 nucleotides agree with TRBD2. Germline loops: CDR1 SNHLY, CDR2 FYNNEI. Trimming cost V 6 bases and J 8 bases; bases outside gene matches: 9. The CDR3 contains 15 residues. The CDR3 DNA reads as TGTGCCAGCAGAGCCGGGACTAGCGGACGGGATGAGCAGTTCTTC. Translating gives CASRAGTSGRDEQFF.

This clone was counted once. The chain combines TRBV7-9 with TRBJ2-3, with a weak D call TRBD2 (5 bases). The CDR3 length is 15 residues. The V gene lost 1 base and the J gene lost 2 bases, with 10 bases spanning the gap. Germline V lookup: CDR1 SEHNR, CDR2 FQNEAQ (reference sequence). CDR3 DNA: TGTGCCAGCAGCTTAGGAAGAGGGCACACAGATACGCAGTATTTT. This gives the protein CASSLGRGHTDTQYF.

The chain has TRBV20-1 and TRBJ1-5, with a weak D call TRBD1 (6 bases). The germline gives CDR1 DFQATT, CDR2 SNEGSKA (reference sequence). The CDR3 has 13 residues. Between the trimmed V and J ends, which lost 3 bases and 4 bases, there was a span of 10 bases. CDR3 residues: CSASYRDNQPQHF. The CDR3 region has the DNA TGCAGTGCTAGTTACAGGGATAATCAGCCCCAGCATTTT.